This note documents a single TCR beta chain sequence. The antigen is unknown. Germline CDR1 KGHSH, CDR2 LQKENI. The ends were cut back, 8 bases at V and 1 base at J, with 14 bases in the middle. The CDR3 is 14 residues long. This sample is drawn from a study of blood T cells in healthy people across ages. Study findings and constraints: Naive T cell percentage showed a strong correlation with TCR beta diversity. Investigators viewed diversity estimates from one million T cells as underestimates, the study reported.

A second about 7 to 11 cycle PCR used barcoded and J-beta primers. TCRdb ran MiXCR on the 5' RACE reads and lists one entry per CDR3 protein. The data contain 600,000 or so distinct CDR3 sequences, approximately 30% of them singletons. J is TRBJ1-1 and V is TRBV18; TRBD1 might be the D (6 bases). The sequence came from a woman older than 75 in good health. Material for sequencing was blood. The CDR3, as DNA: TGTGCCAGCACGGGGGCGATCAAGAACACTGAAGCTTTCTTT. It codes for CASTGAIKNTEAFF.